This TCR beta chain was sequenced during a study of beta chain features in type 1 diabetes. Worth noting for this clone: Its antigen is currently unknown.

The study, taken as a whole, reports: There were fewer insertions and more deletions at the VDJ junctions of type 1 diabetes patients. Shorter templates may be favored by PCR, equally so in patients and controls. Naive, central memory and regulatory TCRB repertoires appeared more similar among patients than healthy donors.

The investigators reverse transcribed all of the isolated RNA, so they sequenced expressed TCRB transcripts. Libraries were prepared by immunoSEQ multiplex PCR; TCRdb keeps only in-frame clonotypes and omits some of them. This sample has 120,000 to 150,000 clones, with 6.9% found just once. The source of this sequence is a woman younger than 45 in good health. The specimen sequenced was central memory CD4+ T cells from blood.

CDR3 in amino acids: CASTQAGSSADTQYF. In nucleotides, the CDR3 is TGTGCCAGCACCCAAGCGGGAAGTAGTGCAGATACGCAGTATTTT. The chain links TRBV6-5 to TRBJ2-3, with 7 positions matching TRBD2. Germline assignment: CDR1 MNHEY and CDR2 SVGAGI. The CDR3 is 15 residues long. With 7 bases clipped from V and 4 bases from J, the junction kept 11 bases outside the gene matches.